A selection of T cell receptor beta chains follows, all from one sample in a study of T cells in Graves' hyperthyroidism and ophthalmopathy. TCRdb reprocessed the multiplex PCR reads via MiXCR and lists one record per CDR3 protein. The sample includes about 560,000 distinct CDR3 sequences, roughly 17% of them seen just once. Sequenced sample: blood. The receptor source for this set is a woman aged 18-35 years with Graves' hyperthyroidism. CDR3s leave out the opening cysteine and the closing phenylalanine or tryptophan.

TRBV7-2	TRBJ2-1	ASSFSGDEQF
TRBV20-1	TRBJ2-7	SARDVALEPYEQY
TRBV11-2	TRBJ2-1	ASSPSLAIEEQF
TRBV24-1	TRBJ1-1	ATSDRPWTGTVNTEAF
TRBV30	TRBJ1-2	AWSVLYGYT
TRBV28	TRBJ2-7	ASTTGGNEQY
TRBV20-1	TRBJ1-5	SARAFGSGNQPQH
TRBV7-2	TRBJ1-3	ASSFTGSSGNTIY
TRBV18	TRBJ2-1	ASSPLTGLAERRGEQF
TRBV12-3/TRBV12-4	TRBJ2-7	ASSRQGVVYEQY
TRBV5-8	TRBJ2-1	ASSLDRGGNEQF
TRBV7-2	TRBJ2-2	ASSFGTSGVELF
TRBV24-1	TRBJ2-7	ATRTSGREADEQY